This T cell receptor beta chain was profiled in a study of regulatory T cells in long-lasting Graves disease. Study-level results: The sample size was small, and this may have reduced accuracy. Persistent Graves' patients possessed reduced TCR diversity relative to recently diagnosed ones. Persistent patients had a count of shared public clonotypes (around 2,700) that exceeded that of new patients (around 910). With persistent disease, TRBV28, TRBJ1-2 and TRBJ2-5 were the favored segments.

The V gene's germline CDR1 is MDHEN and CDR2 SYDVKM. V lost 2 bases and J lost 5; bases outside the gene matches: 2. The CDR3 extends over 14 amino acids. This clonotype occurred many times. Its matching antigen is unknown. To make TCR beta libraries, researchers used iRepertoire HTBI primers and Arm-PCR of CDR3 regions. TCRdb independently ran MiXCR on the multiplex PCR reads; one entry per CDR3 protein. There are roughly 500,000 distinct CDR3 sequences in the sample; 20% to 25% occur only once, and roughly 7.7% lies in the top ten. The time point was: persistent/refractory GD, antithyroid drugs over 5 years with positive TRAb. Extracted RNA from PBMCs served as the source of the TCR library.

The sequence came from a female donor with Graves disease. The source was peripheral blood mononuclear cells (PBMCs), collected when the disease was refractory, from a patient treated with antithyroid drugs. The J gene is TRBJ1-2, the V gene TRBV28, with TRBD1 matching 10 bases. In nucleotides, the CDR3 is TGTGCCAGCAGTTTAGGACAGGGGGGATATGGCTACACCTTC. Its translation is CASSLGQGGYGYTF.